Below are 8 T cell receptor beta chains sequenced from a single sample in a study of T cell responses to AZD1222 COVID-19 vaccine. Method: immunoSEQ multiplex PCR; TCRdb's copy keeps in-frame clones and lacks some. The sample lists 90,000 to 120,000 clones; about 86% were seen once. Specimen: peripheral blood, collected on day 0 of AZD1222 vaccination. The receptors were sampled from an adult in good health.

V is TRBV28 and J is TRBJ1-2; perhaps TRBD1 as D (5 bases). The CDR3 loop spans 14 amino acids. Per the germline V gene, CDR1 is MDHEN and CDR2 is SYDVKM. V dropped 4 bases and J dropped 4 bases, with 13 bases sitting between them. The CDR3 coding sequence is TGTGCCAGCAGTTCAGGGTTGGTCCTCTATGGCTACACCTTC. Protein: CASSSGLVLYGYTF.

The chain employs TRBV19 and TRBJ1-2, with D possibly TRBD1 on 6 matching bases. Germline V CDR1 and CDR2: LNHDA, SQIVND (reference sequence). The CDR3 runs to 13 residues. V was clipped by 1 base and J by 8 bases, with 11 bases between them. Here the CDR3 reads CASSIGQERGYTF. For the CDR3, the DNA is TGTGCCAGTAGTATAGGACAGGAACGCGGCTACACCTTC.

The chain joins TRBV19 to TRBJ2-3, with no clear D. The CDR3 spans 12 residues. Trimming took 6 bases from V and 2 from J, leaving 6 bases between them. The germline V gene has CDR1 LNHDA and CDR2 SQIVND (reference sequence). The DNA of the CDR3 is TGTGCCAGTAGCGGAGTCACAGATACGCAGTATTTT. Protein product: CASSGVTDTQYF.

The V gene is TRBV21-1, the J gene TRBJ1-5; the DNA was not used to check the table's D call, TRBD1. TRBV21-1 has pseudogene status. The CDR3 has 16 amino acids. The CDR3 nucleotides are TGTGCCAGCAGCAAAGCGCACAGCCTTAGCAATCAGCCCCAGCATTTT. Translating gives CASSKAHSLSNQPQHF.

This sequence joins TRBV30 and TRBJ1-6; D unclear. Trimming took off 1 base at V and 9 bases at J, with 4 bases between the two ends. The CDR3 covers 11 residues. CDR1 is GTSNPN and CDR2 is SVGIG in the germline V gene (reference sequence). The CDR3 reads CAWSEGSPLHF. The CDR3 nucleotides are TGTGCCTGGAGTGAGGGTTCACCCCTCCACTTT.

Concerning this clone: The sample holds other DNA sequences that translate to the same CDR3. The rearrangement joins TRBV5-1 to TRBJ2-3; 11 bases map to TRBD2. Germline CDR1 is SGHRS and CDR2 is YFSETQ. Losses at the gene ends were 0 bases for V and 0 bases for J; bases not matched to a gene: 3. The CDR3 is 17 amino acids. CDR3 amino acids: CASSLALAGGSTDTQYF. In nucleotides, the CDR3 is TGCGCCAGCAGCTTGGCCCTAGCGGGGGGCAGCACAGATACGCAGTATTTT.

The chain employs TRBV29-1 and TRBJ1-2; maybe TRBD1 (5 bases). This CDR3 is built from 18 residues. V was pared by 6 bases and J by 0 bases, with 26 bases between. Germline V gene data show CDR1 as SQVTM and CDR2 as ANQGSEA. The CDR3 nucleotides are TGCAGCGTCCTTGACCGAGGGCAGGGAGAAGAATCTAACTATGGCTACACCTTC. It codes for CSVLDRGQGEESNYGYTF. Complete variable domain (other parts from reference TRBV29-1 and TRBJ1-2): SAVISQKPSRDICQRGTSLTIQCQVDSQVTMMFWYRQQPGQSLTLIATANQGSEATYESGFVIDKFPISRPNLTFSTLTVSNMSPEDSSIYLCSVLDRGQGEESNYGYTFGSGTRLTVV.

This sequence joins TRBV5-1 and TRBJ2-7; D is possibly TRBD1 (6 bases). Trimming took off 4 bases at V and 2 bases at J, with 10 bases between the two ends. The CDR3 covers 13 residues. The germline V gene encodes CDR1 SGHRS and CDR2 YFSETQ. The CDR3 sequence: CASSGDIPYEQYF. In nucleotides, the CDR3 is TGCGCCAGCAGCGGGGACATACCCTACGAGCAGTACTTC.